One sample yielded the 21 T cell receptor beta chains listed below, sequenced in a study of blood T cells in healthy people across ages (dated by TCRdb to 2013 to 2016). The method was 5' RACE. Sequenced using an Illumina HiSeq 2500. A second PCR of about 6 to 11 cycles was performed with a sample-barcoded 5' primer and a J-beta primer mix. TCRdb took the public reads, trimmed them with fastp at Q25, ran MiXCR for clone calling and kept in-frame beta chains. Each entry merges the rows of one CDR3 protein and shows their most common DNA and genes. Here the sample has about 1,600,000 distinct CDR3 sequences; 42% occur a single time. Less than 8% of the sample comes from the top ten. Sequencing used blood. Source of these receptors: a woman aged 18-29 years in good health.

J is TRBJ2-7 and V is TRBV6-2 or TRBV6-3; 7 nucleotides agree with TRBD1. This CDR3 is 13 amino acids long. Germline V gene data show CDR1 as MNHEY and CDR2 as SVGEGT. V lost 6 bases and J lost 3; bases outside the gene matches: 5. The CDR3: CASRSGTVYEQYF. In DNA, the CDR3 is TGTGCCAGCAGGTCCGGGACAGTCTACGAGCAGTACTTC.

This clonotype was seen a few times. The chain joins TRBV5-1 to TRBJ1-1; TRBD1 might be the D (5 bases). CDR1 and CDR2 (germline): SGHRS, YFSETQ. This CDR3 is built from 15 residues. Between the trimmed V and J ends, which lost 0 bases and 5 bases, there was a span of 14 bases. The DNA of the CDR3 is TGCGCCAGCAGCTTGGGTGAGGGCGGGGGGACTGAAGCTTTCTTT. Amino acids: CASSLGEGGGTEAFF. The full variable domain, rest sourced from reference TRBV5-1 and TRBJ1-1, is KAGVTQTPRYLIKTRGQQVTLSCSPISGHRSVSWYQQTPGQGLQFLFEYFSETQRNKGNFPGRFSGRQFSNSRSEMNVSTLELGDSALYLCASSLGEGGGTEAFFGQGTRLTVV.

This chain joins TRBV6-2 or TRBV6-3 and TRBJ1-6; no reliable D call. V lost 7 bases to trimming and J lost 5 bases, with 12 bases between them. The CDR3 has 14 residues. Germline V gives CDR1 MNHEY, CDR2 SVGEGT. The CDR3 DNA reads TGTGCCAGCATCCTTGACGGGAATAATTCACCCCTCCACTTT. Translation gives CASILDGNNSPLHF.

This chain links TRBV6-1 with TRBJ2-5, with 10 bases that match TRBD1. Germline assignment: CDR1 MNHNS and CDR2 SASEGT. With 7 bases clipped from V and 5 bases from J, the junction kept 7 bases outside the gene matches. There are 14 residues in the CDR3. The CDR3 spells CASKRTGGMETQYF. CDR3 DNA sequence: TGTGCCAGCAAGAGGACAGGGGGAATGGAGACCCAGTACTTC.

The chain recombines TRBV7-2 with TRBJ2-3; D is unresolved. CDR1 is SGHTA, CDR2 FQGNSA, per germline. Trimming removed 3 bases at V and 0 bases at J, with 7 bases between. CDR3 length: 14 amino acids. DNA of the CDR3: TGTGCCAGCAGCTTCTTCCAGAGCACAGATACGCAGTATTTT. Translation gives CASSFFQSTDTQYF.

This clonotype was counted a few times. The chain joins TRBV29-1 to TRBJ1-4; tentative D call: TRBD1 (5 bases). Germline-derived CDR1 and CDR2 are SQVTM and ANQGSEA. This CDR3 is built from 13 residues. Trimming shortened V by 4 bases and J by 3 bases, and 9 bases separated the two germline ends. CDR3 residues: CSVGRGPNEKLFF. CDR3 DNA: TGCAGCGTTGGAAGGGGTCCTAATGAAAAACTGTTTTTT.

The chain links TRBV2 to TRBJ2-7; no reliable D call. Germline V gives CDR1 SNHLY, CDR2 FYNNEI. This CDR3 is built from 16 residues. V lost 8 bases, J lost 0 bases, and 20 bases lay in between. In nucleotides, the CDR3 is TGTGCCAGCGGATTACGGAGCCAAATAACCTCCTACGAGCAGTACTTC. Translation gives CASGLRSQITSYEQYF.

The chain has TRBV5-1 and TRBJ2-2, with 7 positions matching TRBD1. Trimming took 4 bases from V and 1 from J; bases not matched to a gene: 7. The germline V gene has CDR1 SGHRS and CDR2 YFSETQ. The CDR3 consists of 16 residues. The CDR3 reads CASSEGRTGNTGELFF. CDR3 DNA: TGCGCCAGCAGCGAAGGACGGACAGGGAACACCGGGGAGCTGTTTTTT.

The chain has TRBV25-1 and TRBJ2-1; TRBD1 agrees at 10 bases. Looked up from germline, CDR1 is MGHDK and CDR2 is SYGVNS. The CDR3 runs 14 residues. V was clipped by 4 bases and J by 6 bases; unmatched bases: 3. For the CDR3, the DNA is TGTGCCAGCAGTGGCCGGACAGGGGGCAATGAGCAGTTCTTC. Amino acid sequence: CASSGRTGGNEQFF.

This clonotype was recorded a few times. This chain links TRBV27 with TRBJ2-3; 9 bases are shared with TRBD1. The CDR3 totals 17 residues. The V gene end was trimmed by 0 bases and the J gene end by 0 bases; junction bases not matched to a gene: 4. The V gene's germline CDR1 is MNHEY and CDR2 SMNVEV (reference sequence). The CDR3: CASSLSPDRGSTDTQYF. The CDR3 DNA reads TGTGCCAGCAGTTTATCTCCGGACAGGGGTAGCACAGATACGCAGTATTTT.

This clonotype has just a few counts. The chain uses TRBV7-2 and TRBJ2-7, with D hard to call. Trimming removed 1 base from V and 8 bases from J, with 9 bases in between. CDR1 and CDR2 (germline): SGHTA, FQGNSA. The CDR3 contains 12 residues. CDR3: CASSLGLSQQYF. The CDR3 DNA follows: TGTGCCAGCAGCTTAGGACTCTCTCAGCAGTACTTC.

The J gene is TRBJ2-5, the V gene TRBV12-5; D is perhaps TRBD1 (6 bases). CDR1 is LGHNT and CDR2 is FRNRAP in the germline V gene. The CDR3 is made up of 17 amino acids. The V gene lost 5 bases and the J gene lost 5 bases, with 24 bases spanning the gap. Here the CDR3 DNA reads TGTGCTAGTGGTCCGGACCTCGGGACAAGGTTTTCGGAGACCCAGTACTTC. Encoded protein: CASGPDLGTRFSETQYF.

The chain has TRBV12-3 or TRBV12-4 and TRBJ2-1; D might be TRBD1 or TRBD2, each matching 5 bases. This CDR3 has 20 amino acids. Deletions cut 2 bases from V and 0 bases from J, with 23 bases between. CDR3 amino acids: CASSLKGLGLGESSYNEQFF. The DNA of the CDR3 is TGTGCCAGCAGTTTAAAGGGTCTGGGGTTGGGGGAGAGCTCCTACAATGAGCAGTTCTTC.

Here the CDR3 reads CASSKAASGRSTIQYF. The CDR3 DNA follows: TGTGCCAGCAGCAAAGCGGCTAGCGGGAGGTCGACCATTCAGTACTTC. J is TRBJ2-4 and V is TRBV21-1; the table's TRBD2 call for D was not verified on the DNA. TRBV21-1 corresponds to a pseudogene. There are 16 residues in the CDR3.

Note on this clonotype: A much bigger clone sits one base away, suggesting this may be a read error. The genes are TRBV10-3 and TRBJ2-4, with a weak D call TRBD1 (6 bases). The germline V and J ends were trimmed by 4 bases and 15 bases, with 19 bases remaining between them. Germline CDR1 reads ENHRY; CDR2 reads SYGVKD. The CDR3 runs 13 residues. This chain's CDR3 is CAISGGGGYELYF. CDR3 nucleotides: TGTGCCATCAGTGGAGGGGGTGGGTACGAGCTGTACTTC.

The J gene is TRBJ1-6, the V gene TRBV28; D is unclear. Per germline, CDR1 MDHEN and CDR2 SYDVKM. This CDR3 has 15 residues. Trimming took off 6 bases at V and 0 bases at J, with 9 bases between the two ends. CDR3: CASSLQSSYNSPLHF. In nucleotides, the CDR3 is TGTGCCAGCAGCCTACAGAGCTCCTATAATTCACCCCTCCACTTT.

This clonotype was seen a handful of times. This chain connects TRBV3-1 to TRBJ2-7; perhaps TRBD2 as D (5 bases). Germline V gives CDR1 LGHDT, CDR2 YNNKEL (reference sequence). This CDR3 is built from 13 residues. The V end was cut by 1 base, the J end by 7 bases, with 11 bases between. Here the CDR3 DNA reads TGTGCCAGCAGCCAAGGAGGGCATCGGGAGCAGTACTTC. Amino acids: CASSQGGHREQYF.

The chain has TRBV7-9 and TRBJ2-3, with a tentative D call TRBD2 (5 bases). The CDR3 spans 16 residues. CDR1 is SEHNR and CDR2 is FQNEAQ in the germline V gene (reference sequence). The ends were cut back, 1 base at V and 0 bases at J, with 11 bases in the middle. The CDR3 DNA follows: TGTGCCAGCAGCTTAGGTCTTCGGACTAGCACAGATACGCAGTATTTT. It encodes CASSLGLRTSTDTQYF.

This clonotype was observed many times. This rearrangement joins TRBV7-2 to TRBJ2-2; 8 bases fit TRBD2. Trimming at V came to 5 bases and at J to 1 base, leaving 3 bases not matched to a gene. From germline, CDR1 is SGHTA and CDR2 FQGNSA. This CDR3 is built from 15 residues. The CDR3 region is CASSPGGRNTGELFF. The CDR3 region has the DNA TGTGCCAGCAGCCCGGGGGGGAGGAACACCGGGGAGCTGTTTTTT. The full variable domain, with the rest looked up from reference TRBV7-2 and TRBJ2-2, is GAGVSQSPSNKVTEKGKDVELRCDPISGHTALYWYRQSLGQGLEFLIYFQGNSAPDKSGLPSDRFSAERTGGSVSTLTIQRTQQEDSAVYLCASSPGGRNTGELFFGEGSRLTVL.

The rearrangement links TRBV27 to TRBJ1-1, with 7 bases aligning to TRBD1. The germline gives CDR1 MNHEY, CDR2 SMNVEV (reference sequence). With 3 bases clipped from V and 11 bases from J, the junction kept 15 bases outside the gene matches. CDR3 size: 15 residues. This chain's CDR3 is CASSLGQGDWSKAFF. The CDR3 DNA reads TGTGCCAGCAGTTTGGGGCAGGGGGATTGGAGTAAGGCTTTCTTT.

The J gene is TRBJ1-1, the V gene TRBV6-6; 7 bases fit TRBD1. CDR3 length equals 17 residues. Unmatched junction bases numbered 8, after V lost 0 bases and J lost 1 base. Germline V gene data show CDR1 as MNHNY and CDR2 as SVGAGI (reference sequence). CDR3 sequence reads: CASSYSFRGAGNTEAFF. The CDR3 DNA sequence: TGTGCCAGCAGTTACTCGTTCAGGGGGGCCGGGAACACTGAAGCTTTCTTT.